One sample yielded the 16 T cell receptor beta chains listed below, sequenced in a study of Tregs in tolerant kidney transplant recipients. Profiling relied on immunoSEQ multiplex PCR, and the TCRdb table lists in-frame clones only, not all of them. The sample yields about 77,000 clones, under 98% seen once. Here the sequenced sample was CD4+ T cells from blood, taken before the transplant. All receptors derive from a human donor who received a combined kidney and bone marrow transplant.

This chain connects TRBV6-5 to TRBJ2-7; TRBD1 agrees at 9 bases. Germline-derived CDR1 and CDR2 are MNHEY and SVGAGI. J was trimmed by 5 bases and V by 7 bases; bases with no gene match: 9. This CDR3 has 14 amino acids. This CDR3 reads CASTRGTGRNEQYF. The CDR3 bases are TGTGCCAGCACTCGAGGGACAGGGAGGAACGAGCAGTACTTC.

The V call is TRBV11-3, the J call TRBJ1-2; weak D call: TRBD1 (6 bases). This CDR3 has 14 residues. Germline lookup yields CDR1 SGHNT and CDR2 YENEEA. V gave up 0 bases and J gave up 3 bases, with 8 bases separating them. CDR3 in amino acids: CASSLDRGYYGYTF. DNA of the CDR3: TGTGCCAGCAGCTTAGACAGGGGTTACTATGGCTACACCTTC.

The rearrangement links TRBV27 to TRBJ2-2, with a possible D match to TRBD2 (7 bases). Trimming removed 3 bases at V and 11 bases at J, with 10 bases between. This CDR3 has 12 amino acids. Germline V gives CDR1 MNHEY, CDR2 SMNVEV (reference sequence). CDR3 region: CASSFWGGELFF. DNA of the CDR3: TGTGCCAGCAGTTTTTGGGGGGGCGAGCTGTTTTTT.

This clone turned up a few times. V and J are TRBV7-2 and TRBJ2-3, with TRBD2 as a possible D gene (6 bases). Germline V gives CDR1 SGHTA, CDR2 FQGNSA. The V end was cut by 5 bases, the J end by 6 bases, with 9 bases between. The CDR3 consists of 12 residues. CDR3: CASSISGDTQYF. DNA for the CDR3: TGTGCCAGCAGCATTAGCGGCGATACGCAGTATTTT.

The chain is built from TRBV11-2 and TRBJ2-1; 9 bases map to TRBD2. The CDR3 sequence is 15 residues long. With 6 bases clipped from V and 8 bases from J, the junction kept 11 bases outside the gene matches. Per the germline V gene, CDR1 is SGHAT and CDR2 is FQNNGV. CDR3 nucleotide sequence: TGTGCCAGCAGTGACGGGACTAGCATGATCCATGAGCAGTTCTTC. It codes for CASSDGTSMIHEQFF.

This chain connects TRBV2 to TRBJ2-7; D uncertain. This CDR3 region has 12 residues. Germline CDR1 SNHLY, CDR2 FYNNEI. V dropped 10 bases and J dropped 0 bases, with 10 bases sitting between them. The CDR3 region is CANGASSYEQYF. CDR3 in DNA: TGTGCCAACGGTGCGAGCTCCTACGAGCAGTACTTC.

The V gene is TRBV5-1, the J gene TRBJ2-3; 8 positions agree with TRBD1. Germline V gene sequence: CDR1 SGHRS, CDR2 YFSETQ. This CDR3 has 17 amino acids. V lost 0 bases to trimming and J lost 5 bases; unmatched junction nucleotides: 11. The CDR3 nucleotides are TGCGCCAGCAGCTTGGAAGCATGGCAGGGGGCGGGAGATACGCAGTATTTT. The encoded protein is CASSLEAWQGAGDTQYF.

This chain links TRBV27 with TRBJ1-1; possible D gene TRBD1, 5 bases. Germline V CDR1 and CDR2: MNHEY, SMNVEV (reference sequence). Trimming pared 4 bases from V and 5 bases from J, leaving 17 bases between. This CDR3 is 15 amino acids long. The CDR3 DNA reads TGTGCCAGCAGTTCCACCTCTCAGGGTGAGACTGAAGCTTTCTTT. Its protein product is CASSSTSQGETEAFF.

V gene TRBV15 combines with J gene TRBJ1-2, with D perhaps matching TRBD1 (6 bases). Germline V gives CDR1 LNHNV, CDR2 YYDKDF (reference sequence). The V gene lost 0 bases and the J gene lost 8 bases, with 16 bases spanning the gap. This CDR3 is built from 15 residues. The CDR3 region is CATSRDLQGLGGYTF. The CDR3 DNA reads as TGTGCCACCAGCAGAGATTTACAGGGCCTGGGGGGCTACACCTTC.

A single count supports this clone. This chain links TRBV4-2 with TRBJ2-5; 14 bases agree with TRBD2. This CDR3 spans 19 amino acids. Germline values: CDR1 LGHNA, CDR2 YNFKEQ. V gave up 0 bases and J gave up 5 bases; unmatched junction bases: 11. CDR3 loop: CASSQDPGTSGSPGETQYF. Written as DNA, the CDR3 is TGTGCCAGCAGCCAAGACCCAGGGACTAGCGGGAGCCCGGGGGAGACCCAGTACTTC.

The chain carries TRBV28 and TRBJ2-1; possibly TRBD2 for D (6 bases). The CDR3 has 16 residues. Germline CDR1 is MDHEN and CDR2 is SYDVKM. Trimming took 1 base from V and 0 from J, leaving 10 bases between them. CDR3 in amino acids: CASSLLEGLSYNEQFF. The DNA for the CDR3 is TGTGCCAGCAGTTTATTGGAGGGACTCTCCTACAATGAGCAGTTCTTC.

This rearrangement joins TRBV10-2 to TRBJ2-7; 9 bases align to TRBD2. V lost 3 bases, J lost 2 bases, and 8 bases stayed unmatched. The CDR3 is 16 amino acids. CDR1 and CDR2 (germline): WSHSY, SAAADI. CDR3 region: CASSDFRLAETYEQYF. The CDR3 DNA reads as TGCGCCAGCAGTGACTTCAGACTAGCGGAGACCTACGAGCAGTACTTC.

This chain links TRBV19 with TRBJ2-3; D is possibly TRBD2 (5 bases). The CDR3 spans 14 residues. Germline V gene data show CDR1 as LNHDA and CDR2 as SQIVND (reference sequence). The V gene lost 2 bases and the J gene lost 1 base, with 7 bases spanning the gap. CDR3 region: CASSIRLRTDTQYF. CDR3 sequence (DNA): TGTGCCAGTAGTATAAGACTACGCACAGATACGCAGTATTTT.

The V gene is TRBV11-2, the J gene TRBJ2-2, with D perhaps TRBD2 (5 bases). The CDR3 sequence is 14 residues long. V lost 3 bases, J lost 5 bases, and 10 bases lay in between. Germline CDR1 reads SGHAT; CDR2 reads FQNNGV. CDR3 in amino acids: CASSLGSVTGELFF. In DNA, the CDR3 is TGTGCCAGCAGCTTGGGGAGTGTTACCGGGGAGCTGTTTTTT.

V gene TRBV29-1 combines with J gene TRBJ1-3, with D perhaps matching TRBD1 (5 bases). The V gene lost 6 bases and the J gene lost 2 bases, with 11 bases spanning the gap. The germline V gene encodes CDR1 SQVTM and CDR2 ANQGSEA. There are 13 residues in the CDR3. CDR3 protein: CSVTRGTGNTIYF. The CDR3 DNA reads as TGCAGCGTCACAAGGGGAACTGGAAACACCATATATTTT.

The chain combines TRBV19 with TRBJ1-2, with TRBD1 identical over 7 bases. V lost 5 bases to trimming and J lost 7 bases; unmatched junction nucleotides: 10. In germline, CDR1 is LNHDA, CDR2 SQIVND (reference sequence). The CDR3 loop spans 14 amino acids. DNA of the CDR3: TGTGCCAGTAGTGCTTACAGGGGCGTAGGTGGCTACACCTTC. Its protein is CASSAYRGVGGYTF.